This T cell receptor beta chain was captured in a study of PD-1 and CTLA-4 blockade in melanoma. The assay was immunoSEQ multiplex PCR, and TCRdb's table has in-frame clones only and misses some. The data contain about 16,000 clones, around 70% of them singletons. Germline V gene sequence: CDR1 SEHNR, CDR2 FQNEAQ (reference sequence). V was clipped by 4 bases and J by 1 base; unmatched bases: 8. This CDR3 region has 16 residues. The sample consisted of CD8+ T cells from peripheral blood, taken from a patient given anti-PD-1 treatment. This sequence originates from a human donor with melanoma. V and J are TRBV7-9 and TRBJ1-1; 8 positions agree with TRBD1. CDR3 in DNA: TGTGCCAGCAGCTCCTCAAAGACAGGGGCGAACACTGAAGCTTTCTTT. Its translation is CASSSSKTGANTEAFF. The full variable domain, completed using reference TRBV7-9 and TRBJ1-1, is DTGVSQNPRHKITKRGQNVTFRCDPISEHNRLYWYRQTLGQGPEFLTYFQNEAQLEKSRLLSDRFSAERPKGSFSTLEIQRTEQGDSAMYLCASSSSKTGANTEAFFGQGTRLTVV.